These T cell receptor beta chains were read from a single sample in a study of cytomegalovirus exposure and HLA in healthy donors. Repertoires were generated with immunoSEQ multiplex PCR, while TCRdb's copy carries only in-frame clones and drops some. Among around 99,000 clones listed, approximately 84% were seen once. Material: PBMCs. These receptors came from a man aged 30 to 39 in good health and CMV-seronegative. Both conserved end residues are part of each CDR3. D genes are given only for firm matches. Clone size appears in some rows only: once, few, many, or a class for an expanded clone.

j_call: TRBJ2-7; d_call: TRBD2; clone_size: NA; v_call: TRBV5-1; cdr3_nt: TGCGCCAGCAGCCCCGGACTAGCGGGAGGAATTGAGCAGTACTTC; cdr3_aa: CASSPGLAGGIEQYF
j_call: TRBJ2-3; d_call: TRBD2; clone_size: NA; v_call: TRBV10-1; cdr3_nt: TGCGCCAGCAGTGAGGAACTAGCGGGGCGGTATACGCAGTATTTT; cdr3_aa: CASSEELAGRYTQYF
j_call: TRBJ1-2; d_call: TRBD1; clone_size: NA; v_call: TRBV28; cdr3_nt: TGTGCCAGCAGGGCTGGGACAGGGGGTTGGTATGGCTACACCTTC; cdr3_aa: CASRAGTGGWYGYTF
j_call: TRBJ2-2; d_call: NA; clone_size: NA; v_call: TRBV30; cdr3_nt: TGTGCCTGGAGTGGCGGGACGAATTACCGAATTCAAGCGAACACCGGGGAGCTGTTTTTT; cdr3_aa: CAWSGGTNYRIQANTGELFF
j_call: TRBJ1-2; d_call: NA; clone_size: once; v_call: TRBV25-1; cdr3_nt: TGTGCCAGCAGTGGTGGGGGCAGGGTCTATGGCTACACCTTC; cdr3_aa: CASSGGGRVYGYTF
j_call: TRBJ2-3; d_call: TRBD1; clone_size: NA; v_call: TRBV9; cdr3_nt: TGTGCCAGCAGCGTAGGGACAGGGGGCTATACAGATACGCAGTATTTT; cdr3_aa: CASSVGTGGYTDTQYF
j_call: TRBJ2-1; d_call: TRBD2; clone_size: NA; v_call: TRBV7-9; cdr3_nt: TGTGCCAGCAGCTTCGGACTAGCGGGAGGCCAAGATGAGCAGTTCTTC; cdr3_aa: CASSFGLAGGQDEQFF
j_call: TRBJ1-1; d_call: TRBD1; clone_size: NA; v_call: TRBV11-2; cdr3_nt: TGTGCCAGCAGCCGGATGAGGACAGGGGGCCCTGAAGCTTTCTTT; cdr3_aa: CASSRMRTGGPEAFF
j_call: TRBJ2-7; d_call: TRBD2; clone_size: NA; v_call: TRBV10-3; cdr3_nt: TGTGCCATCAGTGAGTCCGGGACTAGCGGGACGCTAACCTACGAGCAGTACTTC; cdr3_aa: CAISESGTSGTLTYEQYF
j_call: TRBJ2-7; d_call: NA; clone_size: NA; v_call: TRBV2; cdr3_nt: TGTGCCAGCAGCGTTTCCTACGAGCAGTACTTC; cdr3_aa: CASSVSYEQYF
j_call: TRBJ2-6; d_call: NA; clone_size: NA; v_call: TRBV7-8; cdr3_nt: TGTGCCAGCAGCTTGGAGAATCCGGCAGGGGCCAACGTCCTGACTTTC; cdr3_aa: CASSLENPAGANVLTF
j_call: TRBJ2-5; d_call: TRBD2; clone_size: NA; v_call: TRBV5-1; cdr3_nt: TGCGCCAGCAGCCCCGGAGGCCTAGCGGGGGGCCGGGGAGAGACCCAGTACTTC; cdr3_aa: CASSPGGLAGGRGETQYF
j_call: TRBJ2-7; d_call: NA; clone_size: NA; v_call: TRBV5-1; cdr3_nt: TGCGCCAGCAGCTCCGGTGGAGAAGTGGAGCAGTACTTC; cdr3_aa: CASSSGGEVEQYF
j_call: TRBJ1-3; d_call: NA; clone_size: NA; v_call: TRBV5-1; cdr3_nt: TGCGCCAGCAGCTCCCTGACAGGCCGCACTGGAAACACCATATATTTT; cdr3_aa: CASSSLTGRTGNTIYF
j_call: TRBJ2-3; d_call: NA; clone_size: NA; v_call: TRBV5-1; cdr3_nt: TGCGCCAGCAGCTCGGGAATAATCCCAGATACGCAGTATTTT; cdr3_aa: CASSSGIIPDTQYF
j_call: TRBJ1-1; d_call: NA; clone_size: few; v_call: TRBV6-5; cdr3_nt: TGTGCCAGCAGTTACTCGCGAGGAAACACTGAAGCTTTCTTT; cdr3_aa: CASSYSRGNTEAFF
j_call: TRBJ2-1; d_call: TRBD2; clone_size: NA; v_call: TRBV4-2; cdr3_nt: TGTGCCAGCAGCCTAGACGGGACTAGCAGACACAATGAGCAGTTCTTC; cdr3_aa: CASSLDGTSRHNEQFF
j_call: TRBJ1-2; d_call: TRBD1; clone_size: NA; v_call: TRBV7-9; cdr3_nt: TGTGCCAGCAGCCATCAAACAGGGGGCGCTGGCTATGGCTACACCTTC; cdr3_aa: CASSHQTGGAGYGYTF
j_call: TRBJ1-5; d_call: TRBD1; clone_size: few; v_call: TRBV2; cdr3_nt: TGTGCCAGCAGCGGGACAGGCAATCAGCCCCAGCATTTT; cdr3_aa: CASSGTGNQPQHF
j_call: TRBJ2-1; d_call: TRBD2; clone_size: NA; v_call: TRBV25-1; cdr3_nt: TGTGCCAGCAGTAGCGGGAGGGCCGCGTTTGAGCAGTTCTTC; cdr3_aa: CASSSGRAAFEQFF
j_call: TRBJ1-4; d_call: NA; clone_size: NA; v_call: TRBV30; cdr3_nt: TGTGCCTGGAGTGAGCAGGATCAGACTAATGAAAAACTGTTTTTT; cdr3_aa: CAWSEQDQTNEKLFF
j_call: TRBJ1-1; d_call: TRBD1; clone_size: NA; v_call: TRBV6-1; cdr3_nt: TGTGCCAGTAAGAACAGGGGCACTGAAGCTTTCTTT; cdr3_aa: CASKNRGTEAFF
j_call: TRBJ2-5; d_call: TRBD2; clone_size: NA; v_call: TRBV5-1; cdr3_nt: TGCGCCAGCAGCTTGGCTAGCGGGGGGGAAGAGACCCAGTACTTC; cdr3_aa: CASSLASGGEETQYF
j_call: TRBJ2-5; d_call: TRBD1; clone_size: NA; v_call: TRBV7-2; cdr3_nt: TGTGCCAGCAGCTCACGACAGGGGGGCATCAAAGAGACCCAGTACTTC; cdr3_aa: CASSSRQGGIKETQYF
j_call: TRBJ2-7; d_call: TRBD2; clone_size: NA; v_call: TRBV10-3; cdr3_nt: TGTGCCATCAGTGACGAGCGGGAGACCTACGAGCAGTACTTC; cdr3_aa: CAISDERETYEQYF
j_call: TRBJ2-7; d_call: TRBD2; clone_size: NA; v_call: TRBV7-8; cdr3_nt: TGTGCCAGCAGCTTAGATCGGCGGACTAGCGGGGCCAGCTCCTACGAGCAGTACTTC; cdr3_aa: CASSLDRRTSGASSYEQYF
j_call: TRBJ2-5; d_call: NA; clone_size: NA; v_call: TRBV9; cdr3_nt: TGTGCCAGCAGCGTAGGTATAGGGAGGAGGGAGACCCAGTACTTC; cdr3_aa: CASSVGIGRRETQYF
j_call: TRBJ1-6; d_call: NA; clone_size: NA; v_call: TRBV6-1; cdr3_nt: TGTGCCAGCTCGATGACAGTCACGAATTCACCCCTCCACTTT; cdr3_aa: CASSMTVTNSPLHF
j_call: TRBJ2-3; d_call: TRBD2; clone_size: NA; v_call: TRBV4-1; cdr3_nt: TGCGCCAGCAGCCAAGAGGCGGGAGGATCTAGCACAGATACGCAGTATTTT; cdr3_aa: CASSQEAGGSSTDTQYF
j_call: TRBJ1-2; d_call: NA; clone_size: NA; v_call: TRBV6-5; cdr3_nt: TGTGCCAGCAGTTACTTCAGGTCCCCGTCGTATGGCTACACCTTC; cdr3_aa: CASSYFRSPSYGYTF
j_call: TRBJ2-5; d_call: TRBD1; clone_size: NA; v_call: TRBV27; cdr3_nt: TGTGCCAGCAGGCTACAGGGGGCCCAAGAGACCCAGTACTTC; cdr3_aa: CASRLQGAQETQYF